The present T cell receptor beta chain was sequenced within a study of blood T cells in healthy people across ages. Study-level results: CMV status of donors was unknown, possibly confounding expanded clonotype changes.

Per germline, CDR1 KGHDR and CDR2 SFDVKD. The CDR3 contains 12 residues. Trimming took off 4 bases at V and 8 bases at J, with 9 bases between the two ends. Every sample had a minimum of 6.5 million PBMCs isolated. This clonotype occurred a few times. Its cognate antigen is unknown. Alongside a J-beta primer mix, a sample-barcoded 5' primer served in a second PCR lasting roughly 7 to 11 cycles. The template-switch adaptor, which had 12 random nucleotides, put a tag on each cDNA molecule. TCRdb ran MiXCR on the 5' RACE reads and lists one entry per CDR3 protein. The data show 600,000 to 800,000 distinct CDR3 sequences, around 52% seen once.

This clonotype was obtained from a woman older than 75 in good health. The rearrangement uses TRBV24-1 and TRBJ2-3; either TRBD1 or TRBD2 may fit D (5 bases each). The sample taken for sequencing was blood. CDR3 in DNA: TGTGCCACCAGTGAGTCGGGGACTACGCAGTATTTT. It specifies CATSESGTTQYF.